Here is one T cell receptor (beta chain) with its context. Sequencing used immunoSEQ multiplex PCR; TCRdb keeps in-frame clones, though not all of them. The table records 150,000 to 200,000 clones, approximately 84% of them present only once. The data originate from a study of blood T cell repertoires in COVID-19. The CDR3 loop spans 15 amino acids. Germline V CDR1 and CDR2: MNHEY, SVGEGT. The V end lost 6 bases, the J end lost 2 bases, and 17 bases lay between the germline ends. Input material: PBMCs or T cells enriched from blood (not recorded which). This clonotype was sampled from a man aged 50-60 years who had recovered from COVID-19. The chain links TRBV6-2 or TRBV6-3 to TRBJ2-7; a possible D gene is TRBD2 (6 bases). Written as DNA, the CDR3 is TGTGCCAGCAGCCGAGGAGGGGCTCAAACCTACGAGCAGTACTTC. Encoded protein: CASSRGGAQTYEQYF.